Below are 7 T cell receptor beta chains sequenced from a single sample in a study of cytomegalovirus exposure and HLA in healthy donors. Some clones are missing from TCRdb's copy, which holds only in-frame ones; the method was immunoSEQ multiplex PCR. This sample carries over 110,000 clones, 80% to 90% of them seen once, and the ten largest clones take about 2.7%. The sample taken for sequencing was PBMCs. Receptors were obtained from a man aged 18 to 29 in good health and CMV-seronegative.

The rearrangement uses TRBV7-7 and TRBJ1-6, with 8 positions matching TRBD1. Trimming at V came to 3 bases and at J to 9 bases, leaving 10 bases not matched to a gene. CDR1 SSHAT and CDR2 FNYEAQ come from the germline V gene (reference sequence). The length of the CDR3 is 16 residues. This CDR3 is CASSFFPQGAVSPLHF. The CDR3 nucleotides are TGTGCCAGCAGCTTTTTCCCTCAGGGGGCTGTTTCACCCCTCCACTTT.

The chain couples TRBV5-5 to TRBJ1-2; 8 bases agree with TRBD1. V was clipped by 3 bases and J by 1 base; unmatched bases: 5. CDR1 and CDR2 (germline): SGHKS, YYEKEE (reference sequence). The CDR3 length is 15 residues. The CDR3 reads CASSSTTGVNYGYTF. The DNA for the CDR3 is TGTGCCAGCAGCTCAACGACAGGGGTTAACTATGGCTACACCTTC.

This rearrangement joins TRBV2 to TRBJ2-7; 9 nucleotides align to TRBD1. CDR3 length: 12 residues. V lost 9 bases and J lost 6; bases outside the gene matches: 6. Germline V gives CDR1 SNHLY, CDR2 FYNNEI. The CDR3 DNA reads TGTGCCAGTTCTACAGGGGGCGGCGAGCAGTACTTC. This gives the protein CASSTGGGEQYF.

This clone was recorded a few times. This chain joins TRBV6-6 and TRBJ2-7; the D is unclear. Per germline, CDR1 MNHNY and CDR2 SVGAGI (reference sequence). CDR3 size: 12 residues. V gave up 5 bases and J gave up 1 base, with 6 bases separating them. The CDR3 nucleotides read TGTGCCAGCAGTGAGACATCCTACGAGCAGTACTTC. Its translation: CASSETSYEQYF.

The J gene is TRBJ1-1, the V gene TRBV30; 7 bases agree with TRBD1. V was clipped by 3 bases and J by 8 bases; unmatched bases: 12. This CDR3 has 14 amino acids. Per the germline V gene, CDR1 is GTSNPN and CDR2 is SVGIG (reference sequence). The CDR3 coding sequence is TGTGCCTGGAGATTATTAACAGGGGATAAGGAAGCTTTCTTT. It specifies CAWRLLTGDKEAFF. The variable domain in full, with the rest retrieved from reference TRBV30 and TRBJ1-1, is SQTIHQWPATLVQPVGSPLSLECTVEGTSNPNLYWYRQAAGRGLQLLFYSVGIGQISSEVPQNLSASRPQDRQFILSSKKLLLSDSGFYLCAWRLLTGDKEAFFGQGTRLTVV.

As concerns this clone: No DNA is shown, since the ends of the CDR3 on it are uncertain; the CDR3 is the one TCRdb lists. The chain joins TRBV21-1 to TRBJ1-5; the D call of TRBD1 is as the table states it, not checked on the DNA. TRBV21-1 is an annotated pseudogene. A total of 16 residues make up the CDR3, ends included. The CDR3 sequence is CASSKVGQGACQPQHF.

This chain joins TRBV19 and TRBJ1-5, with TRBD1 matching over 8 bases. The germline gives CDR1 LNHDA, CDR2 SQIVND (reference sequence). V gave up 6 bases and J gave up 0 bases; unmatched junction bases: 10. The CDR3 loop spans 17 amino acids. The CDR3 loop reads CASRGQAPLYSNQPQHF. CDR3 nucleotides: TGTGCCAGTAGGGGACAGGCCCCTCTCTATAGCAATCAGCCCCAGCATTTT.